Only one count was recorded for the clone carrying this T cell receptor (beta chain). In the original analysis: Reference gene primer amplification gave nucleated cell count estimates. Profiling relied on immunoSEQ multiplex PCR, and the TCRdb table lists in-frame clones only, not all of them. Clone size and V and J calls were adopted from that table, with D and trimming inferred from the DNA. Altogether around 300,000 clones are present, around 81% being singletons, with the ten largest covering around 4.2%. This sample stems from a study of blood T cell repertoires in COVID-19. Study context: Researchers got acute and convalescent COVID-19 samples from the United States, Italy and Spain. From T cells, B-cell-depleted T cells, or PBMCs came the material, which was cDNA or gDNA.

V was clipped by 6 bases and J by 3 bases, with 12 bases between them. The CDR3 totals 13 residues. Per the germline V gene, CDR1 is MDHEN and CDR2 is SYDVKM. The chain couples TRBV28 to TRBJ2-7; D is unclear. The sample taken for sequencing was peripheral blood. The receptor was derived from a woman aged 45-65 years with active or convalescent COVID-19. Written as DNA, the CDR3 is TGTGCCAGCAGCTTCCGGTTATTCTACGAGCAGTACTTC. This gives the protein CASSFRLFYEQYF.